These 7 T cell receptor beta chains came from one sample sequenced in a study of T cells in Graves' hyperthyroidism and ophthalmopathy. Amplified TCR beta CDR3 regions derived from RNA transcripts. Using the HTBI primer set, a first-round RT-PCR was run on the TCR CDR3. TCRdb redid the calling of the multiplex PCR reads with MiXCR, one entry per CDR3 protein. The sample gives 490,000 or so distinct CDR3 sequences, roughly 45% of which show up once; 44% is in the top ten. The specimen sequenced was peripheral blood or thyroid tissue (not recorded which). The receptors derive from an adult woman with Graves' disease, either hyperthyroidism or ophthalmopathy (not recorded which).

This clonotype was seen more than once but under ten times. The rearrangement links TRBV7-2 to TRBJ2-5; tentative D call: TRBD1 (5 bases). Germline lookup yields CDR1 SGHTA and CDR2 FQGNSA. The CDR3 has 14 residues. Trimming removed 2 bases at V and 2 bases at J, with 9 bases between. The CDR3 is CASSLQGVQETQYF. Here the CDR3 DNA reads TGTGCCAGCAGCTTACAGGGCGTGCAAGAGACCCAGTACTTC.

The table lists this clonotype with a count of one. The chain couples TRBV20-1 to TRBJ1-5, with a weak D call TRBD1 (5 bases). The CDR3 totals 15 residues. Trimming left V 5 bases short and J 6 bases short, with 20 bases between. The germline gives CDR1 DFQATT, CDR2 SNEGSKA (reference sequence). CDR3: CSAQDPGRGRQPQHF. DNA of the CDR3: TGCAGTGCTCAGGATCCGGGACGGGGACGTCAGCCCCAGCATTTT.

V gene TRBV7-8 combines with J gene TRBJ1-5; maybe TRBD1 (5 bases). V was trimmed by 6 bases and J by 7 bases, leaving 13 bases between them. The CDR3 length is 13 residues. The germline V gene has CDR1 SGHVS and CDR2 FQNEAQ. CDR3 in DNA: TGTGCCAGCAGTTTATCAGGGTGGCAGCCCCAGCATTTT. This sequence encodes CASSLSGWQPQHF.

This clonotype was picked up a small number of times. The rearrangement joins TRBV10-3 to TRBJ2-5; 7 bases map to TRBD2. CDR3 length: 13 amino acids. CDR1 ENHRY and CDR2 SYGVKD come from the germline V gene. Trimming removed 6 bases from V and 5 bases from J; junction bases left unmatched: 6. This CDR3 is CAISRGETETQYF. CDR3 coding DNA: TGTGCCATCAGCCGGGGGGAGACGGAGACCCAGTACTTC.

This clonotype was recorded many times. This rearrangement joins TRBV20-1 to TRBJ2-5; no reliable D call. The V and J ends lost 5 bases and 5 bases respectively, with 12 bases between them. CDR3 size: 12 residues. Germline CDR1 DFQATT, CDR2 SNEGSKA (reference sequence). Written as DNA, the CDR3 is TGCAGTGCTCCTTGGAGTGGGGAGACCCAGTACTTC. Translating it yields CSAPWSGETQYF.

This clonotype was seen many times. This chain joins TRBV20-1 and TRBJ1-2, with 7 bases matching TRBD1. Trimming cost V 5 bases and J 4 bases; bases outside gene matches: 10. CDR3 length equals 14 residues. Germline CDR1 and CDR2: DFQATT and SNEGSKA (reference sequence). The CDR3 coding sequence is TGCAGTGCTTACCTAGGGGGCGCCGGCTATGGCTACACCTTC. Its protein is CSAYLGGAGYGYTF.

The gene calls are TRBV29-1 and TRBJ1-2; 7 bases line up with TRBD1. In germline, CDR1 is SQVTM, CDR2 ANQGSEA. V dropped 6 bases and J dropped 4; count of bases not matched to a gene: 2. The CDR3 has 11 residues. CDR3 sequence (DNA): TGCAGCGTGGGACAGATCTATGGCTACACCTTC. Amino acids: CSVGQIYGYTF.